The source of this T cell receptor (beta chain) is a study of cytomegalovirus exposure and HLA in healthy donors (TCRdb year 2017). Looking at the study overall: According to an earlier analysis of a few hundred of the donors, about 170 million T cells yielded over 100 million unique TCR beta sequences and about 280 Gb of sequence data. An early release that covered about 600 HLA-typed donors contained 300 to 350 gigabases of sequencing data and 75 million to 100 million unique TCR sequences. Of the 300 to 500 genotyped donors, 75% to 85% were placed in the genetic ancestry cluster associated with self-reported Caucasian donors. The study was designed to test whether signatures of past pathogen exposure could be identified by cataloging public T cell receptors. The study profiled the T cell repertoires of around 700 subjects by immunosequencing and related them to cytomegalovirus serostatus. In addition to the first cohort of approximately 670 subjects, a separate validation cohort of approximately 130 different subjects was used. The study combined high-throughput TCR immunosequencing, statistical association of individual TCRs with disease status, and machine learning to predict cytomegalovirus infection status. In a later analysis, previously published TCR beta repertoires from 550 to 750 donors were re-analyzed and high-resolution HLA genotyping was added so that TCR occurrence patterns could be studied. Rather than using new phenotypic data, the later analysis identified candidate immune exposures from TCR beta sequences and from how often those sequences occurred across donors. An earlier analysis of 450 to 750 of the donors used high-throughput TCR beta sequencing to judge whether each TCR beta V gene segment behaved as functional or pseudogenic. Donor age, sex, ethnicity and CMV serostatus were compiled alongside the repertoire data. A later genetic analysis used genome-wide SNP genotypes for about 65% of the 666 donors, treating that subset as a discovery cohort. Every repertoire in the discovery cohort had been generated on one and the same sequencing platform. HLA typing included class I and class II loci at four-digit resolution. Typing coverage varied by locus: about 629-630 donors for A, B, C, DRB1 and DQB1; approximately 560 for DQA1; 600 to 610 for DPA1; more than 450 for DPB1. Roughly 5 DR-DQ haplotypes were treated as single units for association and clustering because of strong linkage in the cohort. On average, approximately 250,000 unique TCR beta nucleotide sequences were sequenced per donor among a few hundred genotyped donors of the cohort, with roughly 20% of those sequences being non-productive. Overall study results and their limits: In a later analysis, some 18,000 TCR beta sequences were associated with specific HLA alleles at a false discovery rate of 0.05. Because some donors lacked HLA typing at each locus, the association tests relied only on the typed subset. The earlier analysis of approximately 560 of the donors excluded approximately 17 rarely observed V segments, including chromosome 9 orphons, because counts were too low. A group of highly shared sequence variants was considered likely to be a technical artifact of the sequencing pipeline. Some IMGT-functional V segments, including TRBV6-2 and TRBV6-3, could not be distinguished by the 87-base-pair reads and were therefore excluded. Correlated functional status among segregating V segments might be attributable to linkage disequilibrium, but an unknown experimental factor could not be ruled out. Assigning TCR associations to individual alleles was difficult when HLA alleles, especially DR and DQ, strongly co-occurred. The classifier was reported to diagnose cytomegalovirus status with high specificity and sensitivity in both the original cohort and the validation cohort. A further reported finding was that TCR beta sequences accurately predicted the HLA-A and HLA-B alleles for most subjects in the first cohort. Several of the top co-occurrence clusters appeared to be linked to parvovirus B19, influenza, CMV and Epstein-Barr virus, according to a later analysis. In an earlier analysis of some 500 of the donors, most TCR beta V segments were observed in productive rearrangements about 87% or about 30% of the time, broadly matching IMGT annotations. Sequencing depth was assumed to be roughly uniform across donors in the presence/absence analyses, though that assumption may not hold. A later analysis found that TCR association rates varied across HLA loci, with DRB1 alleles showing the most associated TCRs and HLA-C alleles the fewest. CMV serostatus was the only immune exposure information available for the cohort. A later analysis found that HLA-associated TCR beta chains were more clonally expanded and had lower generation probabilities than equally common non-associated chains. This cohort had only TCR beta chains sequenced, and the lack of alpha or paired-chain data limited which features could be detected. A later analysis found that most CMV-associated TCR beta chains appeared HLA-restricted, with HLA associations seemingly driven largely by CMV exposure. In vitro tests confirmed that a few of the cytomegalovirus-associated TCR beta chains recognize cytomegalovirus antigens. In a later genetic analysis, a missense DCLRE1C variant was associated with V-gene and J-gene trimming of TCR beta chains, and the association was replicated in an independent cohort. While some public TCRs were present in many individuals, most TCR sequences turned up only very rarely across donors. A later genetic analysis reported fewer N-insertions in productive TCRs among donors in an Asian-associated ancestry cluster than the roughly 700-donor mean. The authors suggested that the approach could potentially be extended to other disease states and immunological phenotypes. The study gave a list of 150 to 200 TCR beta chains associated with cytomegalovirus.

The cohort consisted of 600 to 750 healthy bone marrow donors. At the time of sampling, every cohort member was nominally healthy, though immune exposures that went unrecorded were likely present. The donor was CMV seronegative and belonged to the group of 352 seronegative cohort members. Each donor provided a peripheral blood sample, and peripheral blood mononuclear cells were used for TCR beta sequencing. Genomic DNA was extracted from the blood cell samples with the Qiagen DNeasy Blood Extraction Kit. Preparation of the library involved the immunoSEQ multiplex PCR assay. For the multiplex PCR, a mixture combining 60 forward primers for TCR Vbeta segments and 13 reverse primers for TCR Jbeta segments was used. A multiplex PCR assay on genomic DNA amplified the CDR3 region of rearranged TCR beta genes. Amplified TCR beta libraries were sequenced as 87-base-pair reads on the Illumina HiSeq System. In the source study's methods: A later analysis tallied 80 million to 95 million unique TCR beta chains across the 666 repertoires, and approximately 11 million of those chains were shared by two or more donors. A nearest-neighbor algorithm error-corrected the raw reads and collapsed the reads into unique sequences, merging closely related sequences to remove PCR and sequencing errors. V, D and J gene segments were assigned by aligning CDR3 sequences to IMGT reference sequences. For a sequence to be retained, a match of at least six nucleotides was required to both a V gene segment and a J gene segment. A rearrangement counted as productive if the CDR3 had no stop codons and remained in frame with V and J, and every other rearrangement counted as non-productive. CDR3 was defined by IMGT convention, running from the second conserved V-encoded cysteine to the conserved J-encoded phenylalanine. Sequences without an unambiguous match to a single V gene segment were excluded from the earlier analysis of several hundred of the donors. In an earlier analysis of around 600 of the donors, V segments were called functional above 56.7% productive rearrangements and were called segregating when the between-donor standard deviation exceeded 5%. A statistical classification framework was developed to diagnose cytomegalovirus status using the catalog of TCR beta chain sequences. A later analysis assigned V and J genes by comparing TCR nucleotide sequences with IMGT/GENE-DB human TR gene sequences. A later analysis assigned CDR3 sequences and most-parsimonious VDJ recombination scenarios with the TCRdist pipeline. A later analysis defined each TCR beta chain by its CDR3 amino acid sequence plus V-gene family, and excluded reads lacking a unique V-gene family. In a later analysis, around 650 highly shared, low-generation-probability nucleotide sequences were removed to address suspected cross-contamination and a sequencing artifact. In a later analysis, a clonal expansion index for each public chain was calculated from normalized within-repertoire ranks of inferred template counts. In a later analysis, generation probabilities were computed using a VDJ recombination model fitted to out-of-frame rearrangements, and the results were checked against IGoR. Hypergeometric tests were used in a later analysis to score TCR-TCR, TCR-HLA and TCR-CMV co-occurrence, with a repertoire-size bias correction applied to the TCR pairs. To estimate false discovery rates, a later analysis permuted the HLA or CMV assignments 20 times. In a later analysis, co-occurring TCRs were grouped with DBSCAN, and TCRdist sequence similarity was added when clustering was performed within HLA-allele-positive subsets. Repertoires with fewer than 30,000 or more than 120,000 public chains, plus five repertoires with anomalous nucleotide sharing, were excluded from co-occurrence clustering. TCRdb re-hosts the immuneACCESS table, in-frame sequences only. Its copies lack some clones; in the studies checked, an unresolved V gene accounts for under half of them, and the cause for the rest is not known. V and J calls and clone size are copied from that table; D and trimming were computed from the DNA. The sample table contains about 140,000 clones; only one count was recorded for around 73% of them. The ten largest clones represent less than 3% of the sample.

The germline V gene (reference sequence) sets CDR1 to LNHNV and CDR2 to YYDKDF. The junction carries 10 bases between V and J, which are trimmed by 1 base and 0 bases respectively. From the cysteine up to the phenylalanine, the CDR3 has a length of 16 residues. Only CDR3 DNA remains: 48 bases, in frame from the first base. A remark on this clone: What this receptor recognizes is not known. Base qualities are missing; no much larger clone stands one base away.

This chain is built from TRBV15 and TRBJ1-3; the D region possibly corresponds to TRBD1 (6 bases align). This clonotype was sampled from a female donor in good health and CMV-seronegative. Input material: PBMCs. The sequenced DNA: TGTGCCACCAGCAGAGGGACAGTCCGCTCTGGAAACACCATATATTTT. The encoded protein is CATSRGTVRSGNTIYF.